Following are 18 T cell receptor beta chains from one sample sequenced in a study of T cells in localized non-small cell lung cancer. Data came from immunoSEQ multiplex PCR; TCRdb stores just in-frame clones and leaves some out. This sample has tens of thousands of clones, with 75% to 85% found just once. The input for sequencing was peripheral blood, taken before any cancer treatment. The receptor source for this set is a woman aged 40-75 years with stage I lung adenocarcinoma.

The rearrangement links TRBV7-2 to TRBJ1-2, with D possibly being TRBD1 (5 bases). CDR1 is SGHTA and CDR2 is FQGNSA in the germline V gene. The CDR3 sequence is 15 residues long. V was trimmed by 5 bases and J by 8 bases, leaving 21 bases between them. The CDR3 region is CASSDWTRSGHGYTF. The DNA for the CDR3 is TGTGCCAGCAGCGACTGGACCCGGTCAGGGCACGGCTACACCTTC.

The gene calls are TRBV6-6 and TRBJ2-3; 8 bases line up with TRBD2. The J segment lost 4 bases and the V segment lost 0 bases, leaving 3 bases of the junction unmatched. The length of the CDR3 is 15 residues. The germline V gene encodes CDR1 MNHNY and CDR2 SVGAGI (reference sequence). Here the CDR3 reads CASSYSRGGPDTQYF. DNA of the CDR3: TGTGCCAGCAGTTACTCACGGGGGGGGCCAGATACGCAGTATTTT.

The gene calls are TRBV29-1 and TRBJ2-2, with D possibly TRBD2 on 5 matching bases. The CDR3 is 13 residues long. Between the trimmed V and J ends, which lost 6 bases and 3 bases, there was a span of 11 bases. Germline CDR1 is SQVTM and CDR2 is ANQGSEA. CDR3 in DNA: TGCAGCGTGACCACGGGGTACACCGGGGAGCTGTTTTTT. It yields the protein CSVTTGYTGELFF.

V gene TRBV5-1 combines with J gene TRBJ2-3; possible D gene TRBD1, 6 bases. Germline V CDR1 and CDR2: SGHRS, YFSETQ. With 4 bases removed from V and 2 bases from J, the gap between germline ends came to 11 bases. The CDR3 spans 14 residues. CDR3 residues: CASSGGHHTDTQYF. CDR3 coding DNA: TGCGCCAGCAGCGGGGGACATCACACAGATACGCAGTATTTT.

The CDR3 is CASSLLAGALNSPLHF. The CDR3 region has the DNA TGTGCCAGCAGCTTACTGGCAGGGGCTCTAAATTCACCCCTCCACTTT. The rearrangement links TRBV7-2 to TRBJ1-6; weak D call: TRBD1 (6 bases). Germline loops: CDR1 SGHTA, CDR2 FQGNSA. The CDR3 sequence is 16 residues long. V was pared by 2 bases and J by 7 bases, with 15 bases between.

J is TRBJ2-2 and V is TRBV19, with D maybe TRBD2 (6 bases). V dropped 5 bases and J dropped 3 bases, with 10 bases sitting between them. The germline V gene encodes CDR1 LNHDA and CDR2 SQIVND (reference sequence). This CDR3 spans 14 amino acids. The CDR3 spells CASSGLAHTGELFF. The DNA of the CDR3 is TGTGCCAGTAGTGGGCTAGCGCACACCGGGGAGCTGTTTTTT.

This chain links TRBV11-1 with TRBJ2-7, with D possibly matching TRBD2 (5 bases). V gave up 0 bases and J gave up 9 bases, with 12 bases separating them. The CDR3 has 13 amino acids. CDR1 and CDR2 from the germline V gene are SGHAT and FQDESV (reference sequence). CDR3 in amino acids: CASSLAAIGGQYF. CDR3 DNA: TGTGCCAGCAGCTTAGCGGCCATCGGAGGGCAGTACTTC. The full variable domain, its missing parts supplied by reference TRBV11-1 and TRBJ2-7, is EAEVAQSPRYKITEKSQAVAFWCDPISGHATLYWYRQILGQGPELLVQFQDESVVDDSQLPKDRFSAERLKGVDSTLKIQPAELGDSAMYLCASSLAAIGGQYFGPGTRLTVT.

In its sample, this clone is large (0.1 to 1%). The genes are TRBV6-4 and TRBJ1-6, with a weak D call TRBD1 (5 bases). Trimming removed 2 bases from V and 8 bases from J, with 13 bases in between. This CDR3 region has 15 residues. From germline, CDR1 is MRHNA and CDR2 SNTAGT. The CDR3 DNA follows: TGTGCCAGCAGTGACCACGACAGTCCGGATTCACCCCTCCACTTT. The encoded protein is CASSDHDSPDSPLHF.

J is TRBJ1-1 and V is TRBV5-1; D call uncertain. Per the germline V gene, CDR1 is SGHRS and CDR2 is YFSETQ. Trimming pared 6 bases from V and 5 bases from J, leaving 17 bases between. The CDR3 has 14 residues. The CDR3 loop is CASTLAVAGTEAFF. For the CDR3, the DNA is TGCGCCAGCACCCTTGCGGTGGCTGGGACTGAAGCTTTCTTT.

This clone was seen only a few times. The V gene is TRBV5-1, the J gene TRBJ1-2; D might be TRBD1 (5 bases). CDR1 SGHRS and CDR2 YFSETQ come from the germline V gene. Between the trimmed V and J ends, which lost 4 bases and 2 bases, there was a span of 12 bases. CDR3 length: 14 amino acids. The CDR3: CASSPSGTNYGYTF. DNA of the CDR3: TGCGCCAGCAGCCCATCCGGGACGAACTATGGCTACACCTTC.

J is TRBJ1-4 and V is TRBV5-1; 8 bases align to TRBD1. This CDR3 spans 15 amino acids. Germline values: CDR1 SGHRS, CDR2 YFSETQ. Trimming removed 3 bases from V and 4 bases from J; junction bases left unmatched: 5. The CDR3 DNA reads TGCGCCAGCAGCTACCAGGGGGCAGATAATGAAAAACTGTTTTTT. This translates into CASSYQGADNEKLFF.

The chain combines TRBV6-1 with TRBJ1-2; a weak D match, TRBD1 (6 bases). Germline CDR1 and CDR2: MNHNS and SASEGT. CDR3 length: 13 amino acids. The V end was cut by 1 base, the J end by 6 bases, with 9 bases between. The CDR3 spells CASSEVRGNGYTF. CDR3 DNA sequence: TGTGCCAGCAGTGAAGTCAGGGGTAATGGCTACACCTTC.

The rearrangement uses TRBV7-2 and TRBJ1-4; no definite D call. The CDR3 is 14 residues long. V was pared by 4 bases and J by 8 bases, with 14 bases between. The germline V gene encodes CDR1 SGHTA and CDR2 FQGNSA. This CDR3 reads CASSSTLKGEKLFF. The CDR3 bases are TGTGCCAGCAGCTCAACCCTTAAAGGAGAAAAACTGTTTTTT.

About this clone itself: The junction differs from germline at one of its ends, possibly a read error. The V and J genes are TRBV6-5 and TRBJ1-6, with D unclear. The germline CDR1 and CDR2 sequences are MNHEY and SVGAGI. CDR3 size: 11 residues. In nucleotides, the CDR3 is TGTGCCAGCAGTTATACTTCACCCCTCCACTTT. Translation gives CASSYTSPLHF.

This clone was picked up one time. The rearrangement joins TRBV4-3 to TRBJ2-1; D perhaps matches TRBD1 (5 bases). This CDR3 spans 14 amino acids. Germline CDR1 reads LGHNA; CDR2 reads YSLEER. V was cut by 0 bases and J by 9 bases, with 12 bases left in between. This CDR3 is CASSQDLQDGEQFF. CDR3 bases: TGCGCCAGCAGCCAAGATCTACAGGACGGTGAGCAGTTCTTC.

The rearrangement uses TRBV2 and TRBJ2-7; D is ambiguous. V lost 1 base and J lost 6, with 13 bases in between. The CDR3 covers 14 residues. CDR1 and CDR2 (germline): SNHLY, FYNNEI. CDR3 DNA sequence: TGTGCCAGCAGTGAAGGCAGGTTCAGGAGCGAGCAGTACTTC. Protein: CASSEGRFRSEQYF.

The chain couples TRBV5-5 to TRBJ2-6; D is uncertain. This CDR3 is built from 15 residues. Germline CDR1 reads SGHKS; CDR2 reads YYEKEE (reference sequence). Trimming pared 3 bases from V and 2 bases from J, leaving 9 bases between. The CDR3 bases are TGTGCCAGCAGCTACTCGGGCGCTGGGGCCAACGTCCTGACTTTC. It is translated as CASSYSGAGANVLTF.

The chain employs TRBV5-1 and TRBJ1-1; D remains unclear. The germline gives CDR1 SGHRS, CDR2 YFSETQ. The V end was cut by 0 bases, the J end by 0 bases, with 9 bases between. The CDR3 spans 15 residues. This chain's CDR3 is CASSLARVVNTEAFF. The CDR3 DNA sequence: TGCGCCAGCAGCTTGGCGAGGGTGGTGAACACTGAAGCTTTCTTT.